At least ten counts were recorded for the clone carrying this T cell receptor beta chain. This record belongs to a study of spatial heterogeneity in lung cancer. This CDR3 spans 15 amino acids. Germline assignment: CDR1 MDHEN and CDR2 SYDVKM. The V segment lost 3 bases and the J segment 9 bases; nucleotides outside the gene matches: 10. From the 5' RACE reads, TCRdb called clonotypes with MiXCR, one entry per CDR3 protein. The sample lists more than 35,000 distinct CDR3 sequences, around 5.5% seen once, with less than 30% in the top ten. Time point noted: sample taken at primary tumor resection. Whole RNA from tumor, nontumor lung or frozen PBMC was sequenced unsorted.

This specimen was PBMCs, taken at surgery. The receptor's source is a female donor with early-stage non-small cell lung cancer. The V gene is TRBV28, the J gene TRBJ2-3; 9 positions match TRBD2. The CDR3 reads CASSFSPPRGGTQYF. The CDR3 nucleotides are TGTGCCAGCAGTTTTAGCCCCCCGCGGGGGGGAACGCAGTATTTT.